The text below deals with one TCR beta chain. Its antigen is unidentified. The entry originates in a study of shared clonotypes between healthy human individuals. The CDR3 is made up of 17 amino acids. The trim removed 2 bases at V and 3 bases at J, leaving 7 bases unmatched. Germline-derived CDR1 and CDR2 are GTSNPN and SVGIG (reference sequence). Study conclusions and caveats: The study sampled only blood, and tissue repertoires likely differ. Larger estimated richness was generally recorded for naive subsets relative to memory subsets. Donors were few, which limited the genetic and exposure-history diversity represented.

Profiled with immunoSEQ multiplex PCR; TCRdb holds only in-frame clones, not every one. The data contain more than 900,000 clones, about 84% of them singletons. The healthy adult donors were HIV-negative and reported no recent acute infections or vaccinations. The rearrangement uses TRBV30 and TRBJ2-2, with 12 positions matching TRBD2. The sequence was collected from a man between 18 and 29 years old in good health. Some clones in this sample may be carry-over from other donors' samples. Sequencing used memory CD4+ T cells from PBMCs. Subset given: CD45RA-negative fraction. CDR3 in amino acids: CAWSLRTSGMDTGELFF. The DNA of the CDR3 is TGTGCCTGGAGTCTTCGGACTAGCGGGATGGACACCGGGGAGCTGTTTTTT.